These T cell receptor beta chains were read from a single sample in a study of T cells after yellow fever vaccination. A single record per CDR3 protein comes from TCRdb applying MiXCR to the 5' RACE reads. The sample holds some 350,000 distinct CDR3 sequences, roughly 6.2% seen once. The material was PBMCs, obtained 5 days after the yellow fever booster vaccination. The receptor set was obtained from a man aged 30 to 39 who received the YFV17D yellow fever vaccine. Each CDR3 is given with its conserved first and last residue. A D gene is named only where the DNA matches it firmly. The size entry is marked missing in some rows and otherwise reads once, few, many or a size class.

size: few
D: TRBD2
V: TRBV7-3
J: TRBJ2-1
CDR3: CASSLTATSGRALIF
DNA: TGTGCCAGCAGCTTAACCGCGACTAGCGGGAGGGCCTTGATCTTC

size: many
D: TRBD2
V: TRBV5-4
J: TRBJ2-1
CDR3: CASSFVGSGAYNEQFF
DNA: TGTGCCAGCAGCTTCGTGGGTAGCGGGGCGTACAATGAGCAGTTCTTC

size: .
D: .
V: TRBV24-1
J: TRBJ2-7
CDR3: CATSDGFRGNYEQYF
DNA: TGTGCCACCAGTGATGGGTTCAGGGGAAACTACGAGCAGTACTTC

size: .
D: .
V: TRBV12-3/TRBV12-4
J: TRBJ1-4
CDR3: CASSLGGVSEKLFF
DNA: TGTGCCAGCAGTTTGGGGGGTGTTAGTGAAAAACTGTTTTTT

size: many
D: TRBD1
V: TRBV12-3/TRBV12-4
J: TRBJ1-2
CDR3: CASSVSGTGTGYTF
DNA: TGTGCCAGCAGTGTCTCCGGGACAGGGACGGGCTACACCTTC

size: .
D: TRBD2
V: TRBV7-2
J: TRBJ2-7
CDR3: CASSGGGRGRPQYF
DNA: TGTGCCAGCAGCGGGGGAGGGAGGGGTCGTCCGCAGTACTTC

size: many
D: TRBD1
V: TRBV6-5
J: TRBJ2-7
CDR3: CASSSPGQGAEQYF
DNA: TGTGCCAGCAGTTCCCCGGGACAGGGGGCCGAGCAGTACTTC

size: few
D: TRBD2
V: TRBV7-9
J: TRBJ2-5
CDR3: CASSSGTSSQETQYF
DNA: TGTGCCAGCAGTTCTGGGACTAGCAGCCAAGAGACCCAGTACTTC

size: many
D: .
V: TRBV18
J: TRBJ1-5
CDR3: CASSPQGYDQPQHF
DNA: TGTGCCAGCTCACCACAAGGGTACGATCAGCCCCAGCATTTT

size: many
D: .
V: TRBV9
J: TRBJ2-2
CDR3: CASSVATGRRTGELFF
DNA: TGTGCCAGCAGCGTAGCGACAGGTCGACGCACCGGGGAGCTGTTTTTT

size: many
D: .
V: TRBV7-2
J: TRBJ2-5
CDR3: CASSQASGTLGKTQYF
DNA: TGTGCCAGCAGCCAGGCGTCCGGGACGCTGGGAAAGACCCAGTACTTC

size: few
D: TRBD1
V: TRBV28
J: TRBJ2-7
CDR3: CASSPIGGTGTYEQYF
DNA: TGTGCCAGCAGTCCTATCGGCGGGACAGGGACCTACGAGCAGTACTTC

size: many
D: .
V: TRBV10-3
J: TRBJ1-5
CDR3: CAISDSNQPQHF
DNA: TGTGCCATTAGTGATAGCAATCAGCCCCAGCATTTT

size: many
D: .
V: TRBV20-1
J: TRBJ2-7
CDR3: CSARDVVSSYEQYF
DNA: TGCAGTGCTAGAGATGTAGTTAGCTCCTACGAGCAGTACTTC

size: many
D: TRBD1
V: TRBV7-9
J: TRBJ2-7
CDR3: CASSTHNRGDEQYF
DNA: TGTGCCAGCAGCACCCACAACAGGGGCGACGAGCAGTACTTC

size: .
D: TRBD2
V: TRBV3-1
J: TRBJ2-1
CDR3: CASSPMTSGSDEQFF
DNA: TGTGCCAGCAGCCCGATGACTAGCGGGAGCGATGAGCAGTTCTTC

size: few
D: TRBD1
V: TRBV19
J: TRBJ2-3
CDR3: CASSRGQDPDTQYF
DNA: TGTGCCAGTAGTAGAGGACAGGATCCAGATACGCAGTATTTT

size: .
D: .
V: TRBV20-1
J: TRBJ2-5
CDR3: CSAILQETQYF
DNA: TGCAGTGCCATTCTCCAAGAGACCCAGTACTTC

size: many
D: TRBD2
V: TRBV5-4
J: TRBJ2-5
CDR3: CASSPGTSGSNQETQYF
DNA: TGTGCCAGCTCGCCCGGGACTAGCGGGAGTAACCAAGAGACCCAGTACTTC

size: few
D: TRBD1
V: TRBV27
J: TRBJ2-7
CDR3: CASSLHGQGDYEQYF
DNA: TGTGCCAGCAGTTTACACGGACAGGGGGACTACGAGCAGTACTTC

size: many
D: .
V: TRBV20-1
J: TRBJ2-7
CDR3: CSARSDREQYF
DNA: TGCAGTGCTAGATCGGACCGCGAGCAGTACTTC

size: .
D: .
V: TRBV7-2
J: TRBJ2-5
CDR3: CASSLWASPGGTQYF
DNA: TGTGCCAGCAGCTTATGGGCCTCCCCGGGTGGGACCCAGTACTTC

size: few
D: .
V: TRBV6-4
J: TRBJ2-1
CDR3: CASSDSIRPLGDDEQFF
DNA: TGTGCCAGCAGTGACTCGATCCGTCCGTTGGGGGACGATGAGCAGTTCTTC

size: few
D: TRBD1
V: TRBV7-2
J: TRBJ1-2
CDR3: CASSRQGLNGYTF
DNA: TGTGCCAGCAGCCGACAGGGGTTGAATGGCTACACCTTC

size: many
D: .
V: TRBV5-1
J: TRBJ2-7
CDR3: CASSLAHDSYEQYF
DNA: TGCGCCAGCAGCTTAGCACACGACTCCTACGAGCAGTACTTC

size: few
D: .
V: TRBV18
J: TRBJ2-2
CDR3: CASSPATVMNTGELFF
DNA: TGTGCCAGCTCACCGGCGACAGTTATGAACACCGGGGAGCTGTTTTTT

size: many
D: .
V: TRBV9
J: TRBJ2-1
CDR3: CASARGDSVFF
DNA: TGTGCCAGCGCCCGAGGGGACTCTGTGTTCTTC

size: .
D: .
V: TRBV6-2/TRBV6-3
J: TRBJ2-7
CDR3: CASSQSQEQYF
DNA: TGTGCCAGCAGTCAGTCCCAGGAGCAGTACTTC

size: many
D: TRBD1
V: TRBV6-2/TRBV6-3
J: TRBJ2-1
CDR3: CASSYFRDRGNEQFF
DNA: TGTGCCAGCAGTTACTTCCGGGACAGGGGCAATGAGCAGTTCTTC

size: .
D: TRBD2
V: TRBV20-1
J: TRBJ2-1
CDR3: CSARGGNEQFF
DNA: TGCAGTGCTAGGGGGGGGAATGAGCAGTTCTTC

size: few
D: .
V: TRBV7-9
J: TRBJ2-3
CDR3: CASSGGNTDTQYF
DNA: TGTGCCAGCAGCGGCGGAAACACAGATACGCAGTATTTT